The present T cell receptor (beta chain) was sequenced within a study of CD8 T cells in ankylosing spondylitis. Construction of TCR beta libraries was performed using quantitative 5'-RACE with molecular barcodes. Each CDR3 protein gets one entry after TCRdb re-called the 5' RACE reads with MiXCR. The sample shows 50,000 or so distinct CDR3 sequences, roughly 7.4% of them seen only once. This clonotype was picked up many times. Antigen: not known. Study-level findings and limits: Reportedly, significant enrichment of disease-linked clones occurred in matched ankylosing spondylitis synovial fluid.

Germline CDR1 is SGHRS and CDR2 is YFSETQ. Trimming pared 2 bases from V and 3 bases from J, leaving 12 bases between. The CDR3 loop spans 14 amino acids. The clonotype was recovered from a female donor with ankylosing spondylitis or in good health (not recorded which). The specimen sequenced was blood, either unsorted or a sorted T cell fraction (not recorded which). The V call is TRBV5-1, the J call TRBJ2-7, with D tentatively TRBD2 (7 bases). The CDR3, as DNA: TGCGCCAGCAGCTTACGGCGGGGGCTCTACGAGCAGTACTTC. It yields the protein CASSLRRGLYEQYF.